The rows below give T cell receptor beta chains drawn from one sample of a study of T cell repertoires in cytomegalovirus infection. MiXCR, run by TCRdb on the reads, gives a single entry per CDR3 protein. The table has 350,000 to 550,000 distinct CDR3 sequences, about 33% seen once. Sequencing was done on a sample of PBMCs. The receptors were gathered from a human donor in good health (CMV status not recorded). Some clones in this sample may be carry-over from other donors' samples. Both conserved end residues are part of each CDR3. Fields, in order: V gene, J gene, clone size, CDR3 protein. Part of the rows lack a size; the others show once, few, many or a class for expanded clones.

TRBV7-6	TRBJ1-3	many	CASSPRLRAGTLANTIYF
TRBV7-2	TRBJ1-5	-	CASLSGNSNQPTHF
TRBV20-1	TRBJ2-7	-	CSARVLYEQYF
TRBV5-1	TRBJ2-7	-	CASSVMTGPYEQYF
TRBV7-2	TRBJ2-3	many	CASSLSGLSTDTQYF
TRBV19	TRBJ2-3	few	CASSWRTGGEDTQYF
TRBV7-6	TRBJ2-1	-	CASSPWTSGGDDQFF
TRBV27	TRBJ2-2	once	CASSPTVLNTGELFF
TRBV28	TRBJ2-1	few	CASRTSGPSYNEQFF
TRBV11-2	TRBJ2-3	few	CASSLGYRGLPSWISTDTQYF
TRBV5-6	TRBJ2-5	-	CASSFAILKTQYF
TRBV27	TRBJ1-4	few	CASSRQGFQAATNEKLFF
TRBV7-2	TRBJ2-1	-	CASSFSGTVSYNEQFF
TRBV7-6	TRBJ2-5	-	CASSSIGTGATKETQYF
TRBV28	TRBJ2-7	many	CASRDRGRSYEQYF
TRBV6-5	TRBJ2-7	many	CASSYLGTGSYEQYF
TRBV7-9	TRBJ1-2	-	CASSAAGTGHGYTF
TRBV28	TRBJ2-1	-	CASRRYRKEGRYNEQFF
TRBV18	TRBJ2-4	-	CASSGEISTGTNIQYF
TRBV4-1	TRBJ1-1	few	CASSQAATTVNTEAFF
TRBV7-8	TRBJ1-1	many	CASSLGFLEEAFF
TRBV7-9	TRBJ1-2	-	CASSSRDRVTGYTF
TRBV28	TRBJ2-5	few	CASSFPQGRETQYF
TRBV7-2	TRBJ2-7	many	CASSLISGGPPEQYF
TRBV12-3/TRBV12-4	TRBJ1-5	-	CASTTGGTQHF
TRBV6-2/TRBV6-3	TRBJ2-2	-	CASSYSGGAVELFF
TRBV12-3/TRBV12-4	TRBJ2-7	-	CASRPTSGSYEQYF
TRBV2	TRBJ2-6	-	CASRRAVSGANVLTF
TRBV6-2/TRBV6-3	TRBJ2-3	-	CASSYVTRADTQYF
TRBV23-1	TRBJ2-5	-	CASSQPDRGLVETQYF
TRBV28	TRBJ2-7	-	CASSLRDSEIYEQYF
TRBV14	TRBJ2-3	-	CASSQDIMVDTQYF
TRBV7-9	TRBJ2-1	few	CASKSGTVDNEQFF
TRBV20-1	TRBJ2-5	-	CSASRTSGGRQETQYF
TRBV7-9	TRBJ2-6	once	CASNPGQGVSGANVLTF
TRBV7-2	TRBJ2-2	many	CASSLRGGFREDTGELFF
TRBV3-1	TRBJ1-1	-	CASSQDRRGRHTEAFF
TRBV6-2/TRBV6-3	TRBJ2-7	-	CASSPGAKQYF
TRBV5-6	TRBJ2-2	-	CASSLYGGPNTGELFF
TRBV5-1	TRBJ2-3	few	CASSPLPDGRPTDTQYF
TRBV7-9	TRBJ2-1	-	CASSAQGGLRNEQFF